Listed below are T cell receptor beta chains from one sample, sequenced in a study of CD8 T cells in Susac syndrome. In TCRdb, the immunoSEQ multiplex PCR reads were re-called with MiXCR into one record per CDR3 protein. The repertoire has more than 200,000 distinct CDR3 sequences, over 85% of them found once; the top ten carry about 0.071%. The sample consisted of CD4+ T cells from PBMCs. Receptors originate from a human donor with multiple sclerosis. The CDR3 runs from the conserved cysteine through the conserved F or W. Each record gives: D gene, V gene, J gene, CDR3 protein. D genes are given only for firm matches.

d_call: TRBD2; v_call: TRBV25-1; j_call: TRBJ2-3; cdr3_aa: CASSPAAGAADTQYF
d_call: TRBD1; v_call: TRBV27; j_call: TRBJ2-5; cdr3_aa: CASSFLDRARETQYF
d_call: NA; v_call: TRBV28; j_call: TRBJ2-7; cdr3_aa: CASSLSRVHEQYF
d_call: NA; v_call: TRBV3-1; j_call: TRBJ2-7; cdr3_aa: CASSQGRISSYEQYF
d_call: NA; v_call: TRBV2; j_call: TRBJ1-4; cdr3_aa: CASETVRGTTNEKLFF
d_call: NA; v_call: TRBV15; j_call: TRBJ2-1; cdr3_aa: CATSLSVTGANEQFF
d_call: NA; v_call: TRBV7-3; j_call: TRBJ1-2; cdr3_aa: CASSLAGPPSNYGYTF
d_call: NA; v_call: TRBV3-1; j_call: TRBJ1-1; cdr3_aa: CASSQGWPAIDTEAFF
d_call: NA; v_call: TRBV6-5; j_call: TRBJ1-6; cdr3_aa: CASSYSFTGFSPLHF
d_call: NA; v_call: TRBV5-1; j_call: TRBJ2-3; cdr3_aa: CASSPSGDTDTQYF
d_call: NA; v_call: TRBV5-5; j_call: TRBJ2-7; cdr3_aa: CASSLHDEQYF
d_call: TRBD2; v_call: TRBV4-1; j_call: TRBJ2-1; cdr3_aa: CASSQALAGVLYEQFF
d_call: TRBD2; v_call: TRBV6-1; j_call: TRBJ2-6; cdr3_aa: CASSPGTSGNSGANVLTF
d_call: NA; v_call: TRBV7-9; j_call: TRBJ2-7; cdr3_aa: CASSLDNPYEQYF
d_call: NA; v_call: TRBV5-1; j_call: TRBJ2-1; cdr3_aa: CASSGLSGYNEQFF
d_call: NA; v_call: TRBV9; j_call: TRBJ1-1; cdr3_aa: CASSPRGSLDTEAFF
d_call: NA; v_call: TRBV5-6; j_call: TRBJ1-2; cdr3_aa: CASSSGQYGYTF
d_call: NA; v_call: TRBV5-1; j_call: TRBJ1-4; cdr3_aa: CASSPGTRNEKLFF
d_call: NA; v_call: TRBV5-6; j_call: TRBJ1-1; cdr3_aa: CASSSQELRLRGEAFF
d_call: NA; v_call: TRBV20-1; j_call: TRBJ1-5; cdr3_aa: CSATPGSNQPQHF
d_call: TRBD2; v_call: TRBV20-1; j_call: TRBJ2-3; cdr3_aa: CSATSTSGGTDTQYF
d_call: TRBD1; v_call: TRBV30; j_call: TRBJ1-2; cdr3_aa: CAWSPTGNYGYTF
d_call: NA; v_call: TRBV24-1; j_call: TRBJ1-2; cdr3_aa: CATSGGWGKNYGYTF
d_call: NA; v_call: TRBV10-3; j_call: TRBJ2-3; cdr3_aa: CAISGVFTDTQYF
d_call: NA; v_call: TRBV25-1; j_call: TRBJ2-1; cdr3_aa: CASSERQVGEQFF
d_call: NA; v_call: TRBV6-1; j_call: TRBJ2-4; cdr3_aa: CASSGPLLAKNIQYF
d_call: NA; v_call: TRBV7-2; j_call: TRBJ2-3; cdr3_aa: CASSLSGYGTDTQYF
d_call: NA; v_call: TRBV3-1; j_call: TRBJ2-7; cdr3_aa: CASSQDMVGYEQYF
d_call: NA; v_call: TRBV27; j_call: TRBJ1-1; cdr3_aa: CASTTRRINTEAFF
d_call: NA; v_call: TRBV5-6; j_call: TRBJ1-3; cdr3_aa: CASSLYRSSENTIYF
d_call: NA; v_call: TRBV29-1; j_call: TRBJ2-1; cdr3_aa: CSVELYNEQFF
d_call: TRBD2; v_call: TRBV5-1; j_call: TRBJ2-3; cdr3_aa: CASSPTQAGVGDTQYF
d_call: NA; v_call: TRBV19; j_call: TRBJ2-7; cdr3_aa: CASSTPTSYEQYF
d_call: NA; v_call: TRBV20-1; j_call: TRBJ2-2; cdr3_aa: CSARDQSKTNTGELFF
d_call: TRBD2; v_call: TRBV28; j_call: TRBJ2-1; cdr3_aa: CASRDLGLAGNNEQFF
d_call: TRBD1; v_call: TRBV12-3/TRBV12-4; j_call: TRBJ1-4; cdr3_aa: CASRPGGKGEKLFF
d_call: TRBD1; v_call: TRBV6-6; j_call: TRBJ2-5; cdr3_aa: CASSTGTGKRETQYF
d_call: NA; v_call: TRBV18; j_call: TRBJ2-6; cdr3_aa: CASSPLPLGDPGANVLTF
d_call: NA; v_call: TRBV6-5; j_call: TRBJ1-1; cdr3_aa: CASSSEADTEAFF
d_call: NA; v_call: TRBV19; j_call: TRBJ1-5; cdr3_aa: CASDGGGVDQPQHF
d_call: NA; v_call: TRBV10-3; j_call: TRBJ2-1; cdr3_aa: CAISPLAPGAGNEQFF
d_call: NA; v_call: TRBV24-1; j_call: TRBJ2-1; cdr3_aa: CATSDFSGSSYNEQFF
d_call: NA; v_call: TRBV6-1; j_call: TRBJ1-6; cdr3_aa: CASSPGPGNSPLHF
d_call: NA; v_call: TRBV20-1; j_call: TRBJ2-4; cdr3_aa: CSASPLLGSLAKNIQYF
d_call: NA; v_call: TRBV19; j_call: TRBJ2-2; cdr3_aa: CASSRGTVAGELFF
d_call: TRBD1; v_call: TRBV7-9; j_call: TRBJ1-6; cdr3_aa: CASSLGPGQGYNSPLHF
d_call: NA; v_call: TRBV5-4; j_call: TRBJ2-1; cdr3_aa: CASSRDSYNEQFF
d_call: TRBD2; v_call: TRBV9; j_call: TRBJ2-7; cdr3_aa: CASGGRGTSGSSYEQYF